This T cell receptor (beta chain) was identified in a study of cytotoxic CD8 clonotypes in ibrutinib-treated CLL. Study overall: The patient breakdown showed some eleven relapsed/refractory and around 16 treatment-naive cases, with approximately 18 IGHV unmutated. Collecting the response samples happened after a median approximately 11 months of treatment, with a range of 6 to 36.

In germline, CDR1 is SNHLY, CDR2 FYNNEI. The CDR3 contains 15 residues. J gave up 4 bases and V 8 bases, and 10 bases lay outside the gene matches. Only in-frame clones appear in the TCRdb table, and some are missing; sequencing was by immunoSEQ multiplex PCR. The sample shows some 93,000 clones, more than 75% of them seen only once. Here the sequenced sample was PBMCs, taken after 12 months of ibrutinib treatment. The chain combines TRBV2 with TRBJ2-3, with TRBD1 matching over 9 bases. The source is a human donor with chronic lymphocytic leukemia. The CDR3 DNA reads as TGTGCCAGCGGGGGGACAGGGTTGCCACCAGATACGCAGTATTTT. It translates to CASGGTGLPPDTQYF.